This is a list of T cell receptor beta chains from one sample in a study of CD8 T cells in Susac syndrome. TCRdb reprocessed the immunoSEQ multiplex PCR reads with MiXCR, giving one entry per CDR3 protein. This sample yields 95,000 to 150,000 distinct CDR3 sequences, of which 96% are seen a single time; more than 0.12% belongs to the top ten. The sample taken for sequencing was CD4+ T cells from PBMCs. All receptors derive from a human donor with Susac syndrome. The CDR3 runs from the conserved cysteine through the conserved F or W. Each record gives: J gene, V gene, D gene, CDR3 length, clone size, CDR3 protein, CDR3 DNA. D genes are given only for firm matches. Clone size is given for some rows only: seen once, a few or many times, or a class if the clone is expanded.

TRBJ2-1 TRBV5-1 TRBD2 15 - CASSQETSGRNEQFF TGCGCCAGCAGCCAGGAGACTAGCGGAAGGAATGAGCAGTTCTTC
TRBJ2-7 TRBV7-8 - 13 - CASSPGMSYEQYF TGTGCCAGCAGCCCCGGGATGTCCTACGAGCAGTACTTC
TRBJ1-3 TRBV7-2 TRBD1 15 once CASSETGGTGNTIYF TGTGCCAGCAGCGAAACAGGGGGCACTGGAAACACCATATATTTT
TRBJ2-1 TRBV7-2 TRBD2 15 - CASSVSGRYANEQFF TGTGCCAGCAGCGTGAGCGGGAGGTACGCCAATGAGCAGTTCTTC
TRBJ2-1 TRBV7-2 - 16 - CASNLGPGSSYNEQFF TGTGCCAGCAACTTAGGTCCGGGTAGCTCCTACAATGAGCAGTTCTTC
TRBJ1-3 TRBV12-3/TRBV12-4 - 12 - CASSLTGSTIYF TGTGCCAGCAGTTTAACGGGCTCCACCATATATTTT
TRBJ1-2 TRBV2 - 11 - CASRRDRGYTF TGTGCCAGCAGGAGAGACAGGGGCTACACCTTC
TRBJ1-4 TRBV29-1 TRBD1 13 - CSVGEQGVEKLFF TGCAGCGTCGGGGAACAGGGGGTTGAAAAACTGTTTTTT
TRBJ2-5 TRBV19 TRBD1 15 - CASSQGAGYQETQYF TGTGCCAGTAGCCAGGGGGCCGGGTACCAAGAGACCCAGTACTTC
TRBJ2-2 TRBV27 - 15 - CASSFRLANTGELFF TGTGCCAGCAGTTTCCGACTAGCGAACACCGGGGAGCTGTTTTTT
TRBJ2-1 TRBV5-1 - 15 - CASSLVQGRANEQFF TGCGCCAGCAGCTTGGTACAGGGGAGGGCCAATGAGCAGTTCTTC
TRBJ1-1 TRBV12-3/TRBV12-4 - 13 once CASLKDGNTEAFF TGTGCCAGCCTAAAGGATGGGAACACTGAAGCTTTCTTT
TRBJ2-5 TRBV7-6 - 15 - CASSLVTGIQETQYF TGTGCCAGCAGCTTAGTGACGGGGATCCAAGAGACCCAGTACTTC
TRBJ2-2 TRBV20-1 - 13 - CSARVTGTGELFF TGCAGTGCTAGAGTAACAGGCACCGGGGAGCTGTTTTTT
TRBJ1-1 TRBV14 - 13 - CASSQDRNTEAFF TGTGCCAGCAGCCAAGATCGAAACACTGAAGCTTTCTTT
TRBJ2-1 TRBV5-1 - 13 - CASSDGPYNEQFF TGCGCCAGTTCCGACGGGCCCTACAATGAGCAGTTCTTC
TRBJ1-2 TRBV9 - 15 - CASSLGTTGYYGYTF TGTGCCAGCAGCCTAGGGACAACCGGTTATTATGGCTACACCTTC
TRBJ2-1 TRBV29-1 - 12 - CSVGSRVNEQFF TGCAGCGTTGGTTCCAGAGTCAATGAGCAGTTCTTC
TRBJ1-4 TRBV28 - 15 - CASSLLRGGPPKLFF TGTGCCAGCAGTTTATTACGGGGCGGCCCTCCAAAACTGTTTTTT
TRBJ2-1 TRBV12-3/TRBV12-4 TRBD2 12 - CASRRLAGDWFF TGTGCCAGCAGGCGGTTAGCGGGAGACTGGTTCTTC
TRBJ2-7 TRBV28 - 15 - CASSRSSAGTYEQYF TGTGCCAGCAGCCGCTCTAGCGCCGGGACGTACGAGCAGTACTTC
TRBJ1-1 TRBV3-1 - 13 - CASSQTDSIEAFF TGTGCCAGCAGCCAAACTGATAGCATTGAAGCTTTCTTT
TRBJ2-1 TRBV7-2 - 14 - CASSSLTPYNEQFF TGTGCCAGCAGCTCTCTTACGCCATACAATGAGCAGTTCTTC
TRBJ1-5 TRBV24-1 - 14 - CATSDPNSNQPQHF TGTGCCACCAGTGACCCGAATTCAAATCAGCCCCAGCATTTT
TRBJ2-1 TRBV5-6 TRBD2 17 - CASSKGLAGVRYNEQFF TGTGCCAGCAGCAAGGGACTAGCGGGAGTTCGTTACAATGAGCAGTTCTTC
TRBJ2-1 TRBV5-1 TRBD2 17 - CASSLAGTSGSWGEQFF TGCGCCAGCAGCTTGGCCGGGACTAGCGGGAGTTGGGGTGAGCAGTTCTTC
TRBJ2-1 TRBV29-1 - 14 - CSVARYQSYNEQFF TGCAGCGTGGCCCGCTACCAGTCCTACAATGAGCAGTTCTTC
TRBJ2-6 TRBV5-1 - 14 - CASRESPGANVLTF TGCGCCAGCAGGGAGTCCCCTGGGGCCAACGTCCTGACTTTC
TRBJ2-7 TRBV19 TRBD1 14 - CASSISGTGGEQYF TGTGCCAGTAGTATATCCGGGACAGGGGGCGAGCAGTACTTC
TRBJ1-1 TRBV25-1 TRBD1 14 - CASSASQGGTEAFF TGTGCCAGCAGTGCATCCCAGGGGGGAACTGAAGCTTTCTTT
TRBJ1-1 TRBV12-3/TRBV12-4 - 14 - CASSFSGINTEAFF TGTGCCAGCAGTTTTTCCGGGATAAACACTGAAGCTTTCTTT
TRBJ2-7 TRBV5-1 TRBD2 16 - CASSSNSAGGPSTQYF TGCGCCAGCAGCTCCAACTCAGCGGGAGGGCCTAGTACGCAGTACTTC
TRBJ2-1 TRBV30 TRBD2 14 - CAWDPGLAGPEQFF TGTGCTTGGGACCCGGGACTAGCGGGCCCTGAGCAGTTCTTC
TRBJ2-3 TRBV20-1 TRBD1 14 - CSARDRLFQGMQYF TGCAGTGCTAGGGACAGGCTCTTCCAAGGGATGCAGTATTTT
TRBJ2-7 TRBV6-5 - 14 once CASSAQGSRNEQYF TGTGCCAGCAGCGCTCAGGGGTCCCGGAACGAGCAGTACTTC
TRBJ2-6 TRBV27 - 17 - CASSSPGRDIGANVLTF TGTGCCAGCAGTTCCCCTGGAAGGGACATTGGGGCCAACGTCCTGACTTTC
TRBJ1-1 TRBV18 - 12 once CASSPPEGLAFF TGTGCCAGCTCACCGCCCGAGGGGCTAGCTTTCTTT
TRBJ1-2 TRBV20-1 TRBD1 11 - CSARDREIYTF TGCAGTGCCCGGGACAGGGAGATCTACACCTTC
TRBJ2-7 TRBV5-1 - 14 - CASSERVSKYEQYF TGCGCCAGCAGCGAAAGAGTCTCTAAGTACGAGCAGTACTTC
TRBJ2-6 TRBV3-1 TRBD1 15 few CASSLQGTGANVLTF TGTGCCAGCAGCCTACAGGGGACTGGGGCCAACGTCCTGACTTTC
TRBJ2-5 TRBV20-1 - 11 - CSAKGQETQYF TGCAGTGCCAAGGGACAAGAGACCCAGTACTTC
TRBJ2-5 TRBV30 - 11 once CAWTTWETQYF TGTGCCTGGACCACCTGGGAGACCCAGTACTTC
TRBJ2-3 TRBV6-5 TRBD2 16 - CASSSDESGRADTQYF TGTGCCAGCAGTTCCGATGAGAGCGGGAGGGCAGATACGCAGTATTTT
TRBJ1-1 TRBV30 TRBD1 14 once CAWSVSQGYTEAFF TGTGCCTGGAGTGTGTCACAGGGGTACACTGAAGCTTTCTTT
TRBJ1-5 TRBV5-1 - 14 once CASSLDGPDQPQHF TGCGCCAGCAGCTTGGATGGGCCGGATCAGCCCCAGCATTTT